A selection of T cell receptor beta chains follows, all from one sample in a study of T cell responses to AZD1222 COVID-19 vaccine. Generated by immunoSEQ multiplex PCR, the TCRdb table keeps only in-frame clones and is missing some. Of 140,000 to 150,000 clones in the sample, around 90% were seen once. Material: peripheral blood, obtained 28 days after the second AZD1222 dose. Receptors were obtained from an adult who received the AZD1222 COVID-19 vaccine. Both conserved end residues are part of each CDR3. The D gene is left open where the match is weak. A clone size is listed for some rows: how often the clone was seen (once, few, many), or a class if it is expanded.

V gene,clone size,J gene,D gene,CDR3 protein,CDR3 DNA
TRBV13,NA,TRBJ2-1,TRBD2,CASSTRDYNEQFF,TGTGCCAGCAGCACCCGGGACTATAATGAGCAGTTCTTC
TRBV5-4,NA,TRBJ2-5,NA,CASSLGQGETQYF,TGTGCCAGCAGCTTAGGCCAGGGCGAGACCCAGTACTTC
TRBV29-1,NA,TRBJ2-7,NA,CSVEDWSGAVDQQYF,TGCAGCGTTGAAGACTGGTCCGGGGCGGTAGATCAGCAGTACTTC
TRBV4-1,NA,TRBJ2-1,NA,CASSHPGRGHGEQFF,TGCGCCAGCAGCCACCCAGGGAGAGGGCACGGTGAGCAGTTCTTC
TRBV12-3/TRBV12-4,NA,TRBJ1-2,NA,CASSFWVYYGYTF,TGTGCCAGCAGTTTCTGGGTTTACTATGGCTACACCTTC
TRBV3-1/TRBV3-2,many,TRBJ2-5,NA,CASSNRRGQQETQYF,TGTGCCAGCAGCAATAGACGGGGTCAGCAGGAGACCCAGTACTTC
TRBV18,once,TRBJ1-4,NA,CASSPGGTAANEKLFF,TGTGCCAGCTCCCCAGGAGGGACGGCGGCTAATGAAAAACTGTTTTTT
TRBV7-9,NA,TRBJ2-1,NA,CASSLASYNEQFF,TGTGCCAGCAGCCTCGCCTCCTACAATGAGCAGTTCTTC
TRBV11-3,NA,TRBJ2-7,TRBD1,CASSKSGTGNEQYF,TGTGCCAGCAGCAAATCCGGGACAGGGAACGAGCAGTACTTC
TRBV5-1,NA,TRBJ2-1,NA,CASSSYGDEQFF,TGCGCCAGCAGTAGCTACGGGGATGAGCAGTTCTTC
TRBV11-2,NA,TRBJ1-5,NA,CASSLWAGSDQPQHF,TGTGCCAGCAGCTTATGGGCGGGGAGCGATCAGCCCCAGCATTTT
TRBV29-1,few,TRBJ1-3,TRBD1,CSVGGTGSGNTIYF,TGCAGCGTTGGCGGGACAGGCTCTGGAAACACCATATATTTT
TRBV4-1,NA,TRBJ1-5,NA,CASSQVIRDPQHF,TGCGCCAGCAGCCAAGTCATAAGGGACCCCCAGCATTTT